This T cell receptor beta chain was observed in a study of cytomegalovirus exposure and HLA in healthy donors. Study findings and constraints: Researchers counted around 150 TCR beta chains as cytomegalovirus-associated.

This CDR3 is built from 19 residues. V was cut by 3 bases and J by 2 bases, with 22 bases left in between. Germline CDR1 is LGHNA and CDR2 is YNFKEQ. The assay was immunoSEQ multiplex PCR, and TCRdb's table has in-frame clones only and misses some. The sample holds about 110,000 clones, roughly 90% seen once. Comments on this clone: Its antigen remains unknown.

The chain employs TRBV4-2 and TRBJ2-2, with a weak D call TRBD2 (5 bases). Input material: PBMCs. The source of this sequence is a woman younger than 45 in good health and CMV-seropositive. DNA of the CDR3: TGTGCCAGCAGCCAGGACTGGTCCCCCCTCCTTATTAACACCGGGGAGCTGTTTTTT. The encoded protein is CASSQDWSPLLINTGELFF.